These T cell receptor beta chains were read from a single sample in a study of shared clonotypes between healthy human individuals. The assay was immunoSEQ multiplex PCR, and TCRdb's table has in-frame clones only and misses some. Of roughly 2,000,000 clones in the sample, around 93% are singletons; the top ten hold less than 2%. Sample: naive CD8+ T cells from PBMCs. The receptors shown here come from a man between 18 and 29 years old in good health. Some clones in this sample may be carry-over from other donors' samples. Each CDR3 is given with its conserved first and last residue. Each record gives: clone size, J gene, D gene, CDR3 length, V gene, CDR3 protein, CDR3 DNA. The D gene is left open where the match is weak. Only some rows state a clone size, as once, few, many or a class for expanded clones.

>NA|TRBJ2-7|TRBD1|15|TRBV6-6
CASRHPGQGTYEQYF
TGTGCCAGCAGACATCCGGGACAGGGTACCTACGAGCAGTACTTC
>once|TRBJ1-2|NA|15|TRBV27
CASSPPRGAREGYTF
TGTGCCAGCAGTCCGCCGCGGGGGGCGCGAGAAGGCTACACCTTC
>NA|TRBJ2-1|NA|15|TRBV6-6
CASSYLGSSYNEQFF
TGTGCCAGCAGTTACCTAGGAAGCTCCTACAATGAGCAGTTCTTC
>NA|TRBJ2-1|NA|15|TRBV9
CASSVGWTQYNEQFF
TGTGCCAGCAGCGTAGGTTGGACCCAGTACAATGAGCAGTTCTTC
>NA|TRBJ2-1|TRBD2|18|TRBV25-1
CASSDRSGRANSYNEQFF
TGTGCCAGCAGTGATCGTAGCGGGAGGGCCAACTCCTACAATGAGCAGTTCTTC
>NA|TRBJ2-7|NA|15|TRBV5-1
CASSYPSVDNYEQYF
TGCGCCAGCAGCTACCCCAGTGTGGATAACTACGAGCAGTACTTC
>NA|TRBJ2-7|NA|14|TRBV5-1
CASSPLGFGGEQYF
TGCGCCAGCAGCCCCCTGGGGTTCGGGGGAGAGCAGTACTTC
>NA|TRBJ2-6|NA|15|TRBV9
CASSVGGVGANVLTF
TGTGCCAGCAGCGTAGGGGGAGTTGGGGCCAACGTCCTGACTTTC
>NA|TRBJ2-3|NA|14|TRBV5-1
CASSPSRSTDTQYF
TGCGCCAGCAGCCCAAGTCGCAGCACAGATACGCAGTATTTT
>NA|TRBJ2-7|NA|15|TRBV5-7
CASSLVYRDSHEQYF
TGTGCCAGCAGCTTGGTCTACAGGGATAGCCACGAGCAGTACTTC
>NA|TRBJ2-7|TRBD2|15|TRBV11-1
CASSFGLAAFYEQYF
TGTGCCAGCAGCTTCGGGCTAGCGGCCTTCTACGAGCAGTACTTC
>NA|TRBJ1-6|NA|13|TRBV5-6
CASSPSVGRALHF
TGTGCCAGCAGCCCTTCGGTGGGTAGGGCCCTCCACTTT
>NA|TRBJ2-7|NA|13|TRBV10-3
CAIRKVLTYEQYF
TGTGCCATCAGGAAAGTTTTAACCTACGAGCAGTACTTC
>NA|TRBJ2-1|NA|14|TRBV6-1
CASSDLTGTSEQFF
TGTGCCAGCAGTGACCTGACAGGGACTAGTGAGCAGTTCTTC
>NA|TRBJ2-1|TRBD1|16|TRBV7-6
CASRPRGPDSYNEQFF
TGTGCCAGCAGGCCAAGGGGGCCAGACTCCTACAATGAGCAGTTCTTC
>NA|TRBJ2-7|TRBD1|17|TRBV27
CASSFSTGDARAYEQYF
TGTGCCAGCAGTTTCTCTACAGGGGATGCTCGTGCCTACGAGCAGTACTTC
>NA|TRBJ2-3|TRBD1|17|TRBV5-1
CASTQITGTGVTDTQYF
TGCGCCAGCACACAAATCACCGGGACAGGGGTCACAGATACGCAGTATTTT
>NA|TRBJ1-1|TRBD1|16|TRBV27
CASSLLPTGMNTEAFF
TGTGCCAGCAGTCTACTCCCGACAGGGATGAACACTGAAGCTTTCTTT
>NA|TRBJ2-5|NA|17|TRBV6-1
CASSEGRAEYLGETQYF
TGTGCCAGCAGTGAAGGTAGGGCGGAATACCTAGGGGAGACCCAGTACTTC
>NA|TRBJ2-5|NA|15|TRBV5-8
CASSLGSEGQETQYF
TGTGCCAGCAGCTTGGGCAGCGAAGGCCAAGAGACCCAGTACTTC
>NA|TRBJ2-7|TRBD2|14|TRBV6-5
CASRETSGGYEQYF
TGTGCCAGCAGGGAGACTAGCGGGGGGTACGAGCAGTACTTC
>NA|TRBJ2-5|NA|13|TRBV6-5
CASNGGGQETQYF
TGTGCCAGCAACGGGGGAGGCCAAGAGACCCAGTACTTC
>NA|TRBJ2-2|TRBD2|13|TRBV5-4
CASSLTSAGELFF
TGTGCCAGCAGCTTAACTAGCGCCGGGGAGCTGTTTTTT
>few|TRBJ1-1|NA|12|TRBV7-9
CASSSWTDEAFF
TGTGCCAGCAGCTCTTGGACAGATGAAGCTTTCTTT
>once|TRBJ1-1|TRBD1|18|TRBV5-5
CASSLHPDRGSGGTEAFF
TGTGCCAGCAGCTTGCACCCGGACAGGGGAAGCGGGGGAACTGAAGCTTTCTTT
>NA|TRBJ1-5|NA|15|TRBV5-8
CASSPGEGSVQPQHF
TGTGCCAGCAGCCCAGGGGAGGGTAGCGTCCAGCCCCAGCATTTT
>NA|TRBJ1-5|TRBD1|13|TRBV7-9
CASTTGANQPQHF
TGTGCCAGCACGACAGGGGCCAATCAGCCCCAGCATTTT
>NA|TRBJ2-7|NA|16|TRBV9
CASSVEGHTQSHEQYF
TGTGCCAGCAGCGTAGAGGGACACACTCAATCCCACGAGCAGTACTTC
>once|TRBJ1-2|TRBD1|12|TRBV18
CASPDREGGYTF
TGTGCCAGCCCCGACAGGGAAGGAGGCTACACCTTC
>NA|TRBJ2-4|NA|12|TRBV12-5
CASGFGDNIQYF
TGTGCTAGTGGTTTTGGGGACAACATTCAGTACTTC
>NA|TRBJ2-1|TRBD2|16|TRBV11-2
CASSPRTSGSYNEQFF
TGTGCCAGCAGCCCTCGGACTAGCGGGAGCTACAATGAGCAGTTCTTC